This entry is about one T cell receptor (beta chain). V was clipped by 6 bases and J by 9 bases; unmatched bases: 11. The CDR3 is made up of 14 amino acids. Germline-derived CDR1 and CDR2 are SGHDT and YYEEEE. Each molecule of TCR cDNA was tagged with one unique molecular identifier. TCRdb used MiXCR to reprocess the 5' RACE reads, holding one entry per CDR3 protein. The sample shows more than 95,000 distinct CDR3 sequences, less than 15% of them seen only once. This sample was included in a study of spatial heterogeneity in lung cancer. At the level of the study: Donors were 72 untreated early-stage non-small cell lung cancer patients. Where they were available, follow-up PBMC samples were sequenced, at a median of approximately two years after resection. Raw sequencing reads included, on average, more than eight appearances of each unique TCR and UMI combination.

As for time point: blood at routine non-recurrence follow-up after resection. TCRs were sequenced from unsorted whole RNA of tumor, nontumor lung or PBMC. The sample was PBMCs, taken at follow-up. This chain uses TRBV5-6 with TRBJ2-1; 8 nucleotides line up with TRBD1. The TCR sequence derives from a male donor with early-stage non-small cell lung cancer. CDR3 in amino acids: CASTTDRARGEQFF. CDR3 sequence (DNA): TGTGCCAGCACCACGGACAGGGCAAGGGGTGAGCAGTTCTTC.